The 21 T cell receptor beta chains below come from one sample, sequenced in a study of T-cell memory formation after mild COVID-19. Via MiXCR, TCRdb re-called the 5' RACE reads, giving one row per CDR3 protein. Here the sample spans roughly 560,000 distinct CDR3 sequences, about a fifth being singletons. Sequencing used PBMCs or a T cell subset sorted from them (not recorded which). All receptors derive from an adult woman who had mild COVID-19 (a few samples of this study predate the infection). Cell type and time point are not known.

In this sample, this clonotype turned up a few times. The J gene is TRBJ1-2, the V gene TRBV5-4; D not resolved. The CDR3 runs 13 residues. Trimming left V 2 bases short and J 0 bases short, with 5 bases between. In germline, CDR1 is SGHNT, CDR2 YYREEE (reference sequence). CDR3 coding DNA: TGTGCCAGCAGCTTAAATACTAACTATGGCTACACCTTC. Amino acids: CASSLNTNYGYTF.

The rearrangement joins TRBV7-2 to TRBJ2-7, with TRBD2 matching over 8 bases. Trimming cost V 3 bases and J 4 bases; bases outside gene matches: 8. The CDR3 runs 15 residues. Germline CDR1 SGHTA, CDR2 FQGNSA. CDR3 sequence reads: CASSFSRGRKYEQYF. CDR3 coding DNA: TGTGCCAGCAGCTTCTCGCGCGGGAGGAAGTACGAGCAGTACTTC.

This clonotype was observed a few times. The CDR3 nucleotides are TGTGCCAGCAGCCCCTTAGCGGGTGCCGGGGAGCTGTTTTTT. It codes for CASSPLAGAGELFF. The rearrangement joins TRBV12-3 or TRBV12-4 to TRBJ2-2; TRBD2 matches at 7 bases. The J segment lost 6 bases and the V segment lost 6 bases, leaving 7 bases of the junction unmatched. The CDR3 spans 14 residues.

The chain links TRBV4-1 to TRBJ2-7, with D perhaps given as TRBD1 or TRBD2 (5 bases each). The germline V and J ends were trimmed by 1 base and 2 bases, with 15 bases remaining between them. CDR1 is MGHRA and CDR2 is YSYEKL in the germline V gene. The CDR3 sequence is 16 residues long. The CDR3 DNA reads TGCGCCAGCAGCCAAGTTGTGGTAGGGACGCCCTACGAGCAGTACTTC. Translating gives CASSQVVVGTPYEQYF.

In this sample, this clonotype turned up a few times. The gene calls are TRBV24-1 and TRBJ2-2; D is uncertain. V was shortened by 4 bases and J by 3 bases, with 5 bases between the two germline ends. CDR1 is KGHDR and CDR2 is SFDVKD in the germline V gene. The CDR3 consists of 13 residues. The CDR3 coding sequence is TGTGCCACCAGTGAACAGCACACCGGGGAGCTGTTTTTT. This sequence encodes CATSEQHTGELFF.

The J gene is TRBJ2-3, the V gene TRBV7-3; 10 nucleotides line up with TRBD1. Unmatched junction bases numbered 3, after V lost 5 bases and J lost 1 base. Germline CDR1 is SGHTA and CDR2 is FQGTGA. This CDR3 is 15 amino acids long. CDR3 protein: CASSIGTGGTDTQYF. In DNA, the CDR3 is TGTGCCAGCAGCATTGGGACAGGGGGCACAGATACGCAGTATTTT.

This clonotype was seen a few times. V gene TRBV2 combines with J gene TRBJ2-1, with 7 bases fitting TRBD2. Looked up from germline, CDR1 is SNHLY and CDR2 is FYNNEI. This CDR3 is built from 16 residues. Unmatched junction bases numbered 15, after V lost 6 bases and J lost 7 bases. The CDR3 loop is CASRGGMGGGPNEQFF. CDR3 nucleotides: TGTGCCAGCAGGGGGGGGATGGGAGGTGGTCCAAATGAGCAGTTCTTC.

This clonotype was counted only a few times. V usage is TRBV5-1 and J usage is TRBJ2-7, with TRBD1 matching over 9 bases. The CDR3 extends over 15 amino acids. V dropped 5 bases and J dropped 5; count of bases not matched to a gene: 11. Germline CDR1 and CDR2: SGHRS and YFSETQ. CDR3 sequence reads: CASSGADRGIHEQYF. The CDR3 DNA reads as TGCGCCAGCAGTGGGGCCGACAGGGGGATCCACGAGCAGTACTTC.

The chain has TRBV20-1 and TRBJ2-1; D is ambiguous. Trimming took off 6 bases at V and 8 bases at J, with 23 bases between the two ends. In germline, CDR1 is DFQATT, CDR2 SNEGSKA (reference sequence). This CDR3 spans 15 amino acids. CDR3 loop: CSAHKAGLSTHEQFF. For the CDR3, the DNA is TGCAGTGCACACAAAGCCGGGCTTAGCACCCATGAGCAGTTCTTC.

The gene calls are TRBV28 and TRBJ1-2, with D uncertain. V lost 6 bases to trimming and J lost 4 bases, with 9 bases between them. The CDR3 covers 12 residues. From germline, CDR1 is MDHEN and CDR2 SYDVKM. The chain's CDR3 is CASSQPTYGYTF. CDR3 coding DNA: TGTGCCAGCAGCCAACCTACCTATGGCTACACCTTC.

This clonotype was counted a few times. This chain uses TRBV12-3 or TRBV12-4 with TRBJ1-1; D is unclear. This CDR3 is built from 14 residues. Trimming removed 6 bases at V and 0 bases at J, with 11 bases between. This CDR3 is CASRADTLNTEAFF. The CDR3 nucleotides read TGTGCCAGCAGGGCCGACACCTTGAACACTGAAGCTTTCTTT.

The chain combines TRBV7-2 with TRBJ2-1, with D maybe TRBD1 (7 bases). The CDR3 runs to 17 residues. Germline V lookup: CDR1 SGHTA, CDR2 FQGNSA. V dropped 5 bases and J dropped 1 base, with 18 bases sitting between them. CDR3 DNA sequence: TGTGCCAGCAGCCGACAGGGCGGGGCGAAATCCTACAATGAGCAGTTCTTC. Protein product: CASSRQGGAKSYNEQFF.

The CDR3 DNA follows: TGTGCCAGCAGTTTTTTCTTGGGGGGCTACACCTTC. Residues: CASSFFLGGYTF. The V gene is TRBV12-3 or TRBV12-4, the J gene TRBJ1-2; D uncertain. The V and J ends lost 3 bases and 8 bases respectively, with 10 bases between them. The CDR3 contains 12 residues.

The chain carries TRBV24-1 and TRBJ1-1, with TRBD1 as a possible D gene (6 bases). CDR1 is KGHDR and CDR2 is SFDVKD in the germline V gene. V lost 7 bases to trimming and J lost 8 bases, with 10 bases between them. The CDR3 is 11 amino acids. CDR3 loop: CATRDSREAFF. The CDR3, as DNA: TGTGCCACCAGGGACAGTAGAGAAGCTTTCTTT.

The CDR3 spells CATSETSGRGEQYF. The CDR3 DNA follows: TGTGCCACCAGTGAGACTAGCGGGAGAGGCGAGCAGTACTTC. The chain links TRBV15 to TRBJ2-7; the match to TRBD2 covers 12 bases. Germline CDR1 and CDR2: LNHNV and YYDKDF (reference sequence). The CDR3 has 14 residues. The trim removed 6 bases at V and 6 bases at J, leaving 6 bases unmatched.

The table lists this clonotype with many counts. The J gene is TRBJ2-7, the V gene TRBV20-1; 12 bases are a match to TRBD2. V was pared by 3 bases and J by 7 bases, with 10 bases of the junction left unmatched. The CDR3 has 15 residues. Per germline, CDR1 DFQATT and CDR2 SNEGSKA (reference sequence). The CDR3 sequence is CSARRLAGEVGEQYF. Here the CDR3 DNA reads TGCAGTGCTAGGAGACTAGCGGGAGAAGTTGGGGAGCAGTACTTC.

V usage is TRBV7-2 and J usage is TRBJ2-1, with D uncertain. The CDR3 loop spans 14 amino acids. Trimming left V 1 base short and J 6 bases short, with 10 bases between. CDR1 and CDR2 (germline): SGHTA, FQGNSA. CDR3 sequence (DNA): TGTGCCAGCAGCTTAGGCCCCACGGCCAATGAGCAGTTCTTC. This sequence encodes CASSLGPTANEQFF.

The chain uses TRBV5-5 and TRBJ2-7; TRBD2 matches 8 bases. The CDR3 length is 15 residues. In germline, CDR1 is SGHKS, CDR2 YYEKEE (reference sequence). The V and J ends lost 6 bases and 0 bases, in that order; junction bases with no gene match: 8. CDR3 sequence (DNA): TGTGCCAGCACCTCTTCGACTAGCGCCTCCTACGAGCAGTACTTC. Protein product: CASTSSTSASYEQYF.

This clonotype was found a few times. The rearrangement uses TRBV27 and TRBJ1-4; weak D call: TRBD1 (5 bases). V was shortened by 8 bases and J by 8 bases, with 21 bases between the two germline ends. The CDR3 length is 15 residues. The germline CDR1 and CDR2 sequences are MNHEY and SMNVEV (reference sequence). The CDR3 is CASPRAGTVCEKLFF. For the CDR3, the DNA is TGTGCCAGCCCTAGAGCCGGGACGGTTTGCGAAAAACTGTTTTTT.

This clonotype was seen once. CDR3 DNA sequence: TGTGCCAGCAGCCCGACTTCAGTCCACGAGCAGTACTTC. Translated, it gives CASSPTSVHEQYF. The chain carries TRBV7-9 and TRBJ2-7; the D is unclear. V was trimmed by 5 bases and J by 5 bases, leaving 13 bases between them. The CDR3 sequence is 13 residues long. Germline CDR1 reads SEHNR; CDR2 reads FQNEAQ (reference sequence).

This clonotype was counted between two and nine times. The gene calls are TRBV6-4 and TRBJ1-5, with a possible D match to TRBD1 (6 bases). The CDR3 length is 12 residues. The V gene's germline CDR1 is MRHNA and CDR2 SNTAGT. Trimming took 6 bases from V and 10 from J, leaving 13 bases between them. DNA of the CDR3: TGTGCCAGCAGAGGGACATCATGCCCCCAGCATTTT. It encodes CASRGTSCPQHF.